The 16 T cell receptor beta chains below all came from one sample that was sequenced in a study of OX40 agonist ivuxolimab in advanced cancers. Measured with immunoSEQ multiplex PCR; TCRdb has only the in-frame clones, and not every one. The repertoire includes about 110,000 clones, under 95% of them detected once, and under 0.85% sits in the top ten. The input for sequencing was CD4+ or CD8+ T cells sorted from blood, taken in a trial of the OX40 agonist ivuxolimab. These receptors originate from an adult with an advanced solid tumor such as melanoma, head and neck, liver or kidney cancer.

The rearrangement links TRBV19 to TRBJ2-5; TRBD2 might be the D (6 bases). The CDR3 length is 15 residues. Per the germline V gene, CDR1 is LNHDA and CDR2 is SQIVND (reference sequence). V was trimmed by 5 bases and J by 5 bases, leaving 18 bases between them. This CDR3 reads CASSGRQTRGETQYF. The CDR3 nucleotides read TGTGCCAGTAGTGGCCGACAGACCCGGGGGGAGACCCAGTACTTC.

The chain links TRBV19 to TRBJ2-2; 9 bases are shared with TRBD1. This CDR3 contains 13 residues. Trimming at V came to 7 bases and at J to 4 bases, leaving 1 base not matched to a gene. Germline V gene lookup returns CDR1 LNHDA and CDR2 SQIVND (reference sequence). The CDR3 bases are TGTGCCAGTATGGACAGGGGCACCGGGGAGCTGTTTTTT. This sequence encodes CASMDRGTGELFF.

The chain uses TRBV7-2 and TRBJ1-1; a weak D match, TRBD1 (5 bases). V gave up 5 bases and J gave up 6 bases, with 13 bases separating them. From germline, CDR1 is SGHTA and CDR2 FQGNSA. This CDR3 has 13 residues. CDR3 nucleotides: TGTGCCAGCAGCCCGGGGGGGTTTCCTGAAGCTTTCTTT. As protein: CASSPGGFPEAFF.

The chain couples TRBV15 to TRBJ2-5; TRBD1 matches 7 bases. The J segment lost 3 bases and the V segment lost 0 bases, leaving 4 bases of the junction unmatched. The CDR3 has 15 amino acids. The germline CDR1 and CDR2 sequences are LNHNV and YYDKDF (reference sequence). CDR3: CATSRELGTEETQYF. The CDR3 nucleotides are TGTGCCACCAGCAGAGAATTAGGGACAGAAGAGACCCAGTACTTC.

A few counts support this clone. The chain is built from TRBV5-6 and TRBJ2-7, with D perhaps assigned TRBD1 or TRBD2 (6 bases each). CDR1 and CDR2 from the germline V gene are SGHDT and YYEEEE. Deletions cut 3 bases from V and 5 bases from J, with 18 bases between. CDR3 length equals 15 residues. As DNA, the CDR3 is TGTGCCAGCAGCTGGAGGGGGGCGGGACGAAACGAGCAGTACTTC. This encodes CASSWRGAGRNEQYF.

This rearrangement joins TRBV6-5 to TRBJ1-6; 7 nucleotides line up with TRBD1. Germline V lookup: CDR1 MNHEY, CDR2 SVGAGI. J gave up 6 bases and V 6 bases, and 5 bases lay outside the gene matches. This CDR3 spans 14 amino acids. The CDR3 DNA follows: TGTGCCAGCAGGCTCAGGGGGATTAATTCACCCCTCCACTTT. This encodes CASRLRGINSPLHF.

The chain links TRBV27 to TRBJ1-6; 7 bases map to TRBD1. CDR3 length: 20 residues. Germline lookup yields CDR1 MNHEY and CDR2 SMNVEV (reference sequence). With 5 bases clipped from V and 0 bases from J, the junction kept 16 bases outside the gene matches. CDR3 protein: CASSLTGQLRSSSYNSPLHF. CDR3 DNA: TGTGCCAGCAGTCTAACGGGACAGCTTAGAAGTAGCTCCTATAATTCACCCCTCCACTTT.

V usage is TRBV10-1 and J usage is TRBJ1-1; D is uncertain. V was shortened by 6 bases and J by 0 bases, with 11 bases between the two germline ends. This CDR3 has 14 amino acids. Germline CDR1 WNHNN, CDR2 SYGVQD (reference sequence). The CDR3: CASSPDSVNTEAFF. The CDR3 bases are TGCGCCAGCAGCCCAGATTCGGTGAACACTGAAGCTTTCTTT.

This rearrangement joins TRBV6-6 to TRBJ2-3; maybe TRBD1 (5 bases). The germline V and J ends were trimmed by 2 bases and 0 bases, with 6 bases remaining between them. Germline CDR1 and CDR2: MNHNY and SVGAGI (reference sequence). The CDR3 totals 14 residues. The CDR3 DNA reads as TGTGCCAGCAGTTACCCAGGGAGCACAGATACGCAGTATTTT. Translating gives CASSYPGSTDTQYF.

The gene calls are TRBV19 and TRBJ1-4; no clear D. Germline V lookup: CDR1 LNHDA, CDR2 SQIVND (reference sequence). CDR3 length: 13 amino acids. V shed 0 bases and J shed 8 bases, with 7 bases lying between them. The CDR3 spells CASSIDLGEKLFF. The CDR3 nucleotides read TGTGCCAGTAGTATAGATCTCGGCGAAAAACTGTTTTTT. Looking up the rest from reference TRBV19 and TRBJ1-4 gives the full variable domain: DGGITQSPKYLFRKEGQNVTLSCEQNLNHDAMYWYRQDPGQGLRLIYYSQIVNDFQKGDIAEGYSVSREKKESFPLTVTSAQKNPTAFYLCASSIDLGEKLFFGSGTQLSVL.

This chain uses TRBV27 with TRBJ2-2; TRBD2 agrees at 7 bases. The CDR3 length is 15 residues. Trimming took 4 bases from V and 6 from J; bases not matched to a gene: 8. Germline V gene lookup returns CDR1 MNHEY and CDR2 SMNVEV (reference sequence). CDR3 in amino acids: CASSWEGRGAGELFF. The DNA for the CDR3 is TGTGCCAGCAGTTGGGAGGGGAGAGGGGCCGGGGAGCTGTTTTTT.

This sequence joins TRBV6-1 and TRBJ1-1; D unclear. CDR1 and CDR2 from the germline V gene are MNHNS and SASEGT. This CDR3 spans 12 amino acids. Trimming took off 0 bases at V and 8 bases at J, with 7 bases between the two ends. The CDR3 DNA reads TGTGCCAGCAGTGAAGCCCGCGGAGAAGCTTTCTTT. Protein product: CASSEARGEAFF.

The chain employs TRBV5-8 and TRBJ1-2; tentative D call: TRBD1 (6 bases). Germline assignment: CDR1 SGHTS and CDR2 YDEGEE. CDR3 length equals 14 residues. With 3 bases removed from V and 7 bases from J, the gap between germline ends came to 16 bases. This CDR3 is CASSSRQARGGYTF. For the CDR3, the DNA is TGTGCCAGCAGCTCTCGACAGGCCCGGGGTGGCTACACCTTC.

This rearrangement joins TRBV7-8 to TRBJ1-4; D not resolved. Germline V gene sequence: CDR1 SGHVS, CDR2 FQNEAQ. With 6 bases removed from V and 2 bases from J, the gap between germline ends came to 13 bases. This CDR3 is built from 15 residues. In DNA, the CDR3 is TGTGCCAGCAGAAAAGGGAGTTCCACTAATGAAAAACTGTTTTTT. This encodes CASRKGSSTNEKLFF.

The V and J genes are TRBV19 and TRBJ2-4; 9 nucleotides agree with TRBD1. Germline CDR1 and CDR2: LNHDA and SQIVND (reference sequence). V was clipped by 3 bases and J by 9 bases; unmatched bases: 6. CDR3 length equals 14 residues. CDR3 residues: CASSIRTGDGIQYF. The DNA of the CDR3 is TGTGCCAGTAGTATTCGGACAGGGGACGGCATTCAGTACTTC.

This chain uses TRBV2 with TRBJ2-1; possibly TRBD2 for D (6 bases). The CDR3 has 13 amino acids. In germline, CDR1 is SNHLY, CDR2 FYNNEI. V was shortened by 6 bases and J by 7 bases, with 13 bases between the two germline ends. The CDR3 reads CASRETSRNEQFF. In nucleotides, the CDR3 is TGTGCCAGCAGAGAGACTAGTCGAAATGAGCAGTTCTTC. Together with reference TRBV2 and TRBJ2-1, the CDR3 gives the full variable domain: EPEVTQTPSHQVTQMGQEVILRCVPISNHLYFYWYRQILGQKVEFLVSFYNNEISEKSEIFDDQFSVERPDGSNFTLKIRSTKLEDSAMYFCASRETSRNEQFFGPGTRLTVL.